This T cell receptor (beta chain) was sequenced in a study of long-term antiretroviral therapy in people with HIV. The length of the CDR3 is 14 residues. Trimming shortened V by 1 base and J by 7 bases, and 14 bases separated the two germline ends. Germline lookup yields CDR1 LGHNA and CDR2 YSLEER. Researchers report immunoSEQ v3.0 was run at survey level. The assay was immunoSEQ multiplex PCR, and TCRdb's table has in-frame clones only and misses some. The sample contains tens of thousands of clones, about 96% of which appear only once. This clone was counted once. This chain joins TRBV4-3 and TRBJ2-7; possibly TRBD2 for D (6 bases). The specimen was unsorted PBMCs, collected roughly 6.4 years after starting antiretroviral therapy. This TCR was recovered from a man aged 25-45 years with HIV. The CDR3 DNA reads TGCGCCAGCAGCCAAGTGGTGAGGGCGGGGGAGCAGTACTTC. It specifies CASSQVVRAGEQYF.